This T cell receptor (beta chain) derives from a study of blood T cell repertoires in COVID-19. Study in general: The samples span acute and convalescent COVID-19 from the United States, Italy and Spain. T cells, B-cell-depleted T cells, or PBMCs supplied cDNA or gDNA.

In the original analysis: Quantification of nucleated cells was approximated via reference gene primer amplification. Some clones are missing from TCRdb's copy, which holds only in-frame ones; the method was immunoSEQ multiplex PCR. V and J calls and clone size are as listed in that table; D and trimming were resolved from the DNA. Of tens of thousands of clones listed, about 83% were seen once; the top ten hold roughly 5%. Sequencing used peripheral blood. This clonotype was sampled from a human donor in a cohort sampled during active COVID-19.

The CDR3 here is CASSEGANSHTDTQYF. CDR3 nucleotide sequence: TGTGCCAGCAGTGAAGGTGCGAACAGCCACACAGATACGCAGTATTTT. The rearrangement uses TRBV6-1 and TRBJ2-3, with D hard to call. The CDR3 has 16 amino acids. V was pared by 1 base and J by 2 bases, with 13 bases between. Germline V gene sequence: CDR1 MNHNS, CDR2 SASEGT.